The clone carrying this T cell receptor beta chain was detected many times. The antigen is undetermined. Breast cancer patients provided tissue from their axillary draining lymph nodes. Germline V gene data show CDR1 as LNHDA and CDR2 as SQIVND (reference sequence). The V gene lost 6 bases and the J gene lost 2 bases, with 12 bases spanning the gap. CDR3 length equals 14 residues. TCRdb redid the calling of the multiplex PCR reads with MiXCR, one entry per CDR3 protein. The profile shows some 140,000 distinct CDR3 sequences, more than 20% of them singletons. These data originate in a study of breast tumors, draining lymph nodes, adjacent tissues. Study observations and caveats: Tumor T cell lymph node origin was a supported hypothesis, not proven. Tumor TCR diversity was below lymph nodes but above nontumor tissue.

The receptor's source is a female donor with breast cancer. Some clones in this sample may be carry-over from other donors' samples. The rearrangement links TRBV19 to TRBJ2-3; TRBD1 is a possible D gene (5 bases). Material: axillary lymph node tissue. The CDR3 DNA reads as TGTGCCAGTAGGGAACAGGCCTACACAGATACGCAGTATTTT. Translating gives CASREQAYTDTQYF.